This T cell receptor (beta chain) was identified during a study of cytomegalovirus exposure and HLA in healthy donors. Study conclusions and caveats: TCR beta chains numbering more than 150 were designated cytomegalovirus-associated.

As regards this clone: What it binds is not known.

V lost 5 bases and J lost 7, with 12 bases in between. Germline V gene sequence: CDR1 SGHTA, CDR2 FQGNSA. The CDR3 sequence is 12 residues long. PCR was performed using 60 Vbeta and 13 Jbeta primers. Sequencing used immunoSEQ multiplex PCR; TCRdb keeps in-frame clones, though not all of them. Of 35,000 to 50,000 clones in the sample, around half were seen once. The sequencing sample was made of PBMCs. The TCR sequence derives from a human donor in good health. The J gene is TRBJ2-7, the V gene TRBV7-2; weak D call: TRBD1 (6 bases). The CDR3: CASSLRGREQYF. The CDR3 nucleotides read TGTGCCAGCAGCCTCAGGGGCCGGGAGCAGTACTTC.